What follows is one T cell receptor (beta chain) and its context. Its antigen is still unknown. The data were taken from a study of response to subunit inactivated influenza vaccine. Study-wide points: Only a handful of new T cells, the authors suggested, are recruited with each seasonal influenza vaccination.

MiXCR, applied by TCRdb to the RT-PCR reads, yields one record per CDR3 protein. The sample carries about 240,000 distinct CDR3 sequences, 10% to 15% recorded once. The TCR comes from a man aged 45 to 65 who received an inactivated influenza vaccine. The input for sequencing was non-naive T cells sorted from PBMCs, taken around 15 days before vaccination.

The CDR3 region has the DNA TGTGCCAGTACCCCCGGACAGGGATTGACCTACGAGCAGTACTTC. Translated, it gives CASTPGQGLTYEQYF. The chain uses TRBV19 and TRBJ2-7, with TRBD1 matching 8 bases. Per germline, CDR1 LNHDA and CDR2 SQIVND (reference sequence). CDR3 length equals 15 residues. J lost 2 bases, V lost 7 bases, and 10 bases had no gene match.